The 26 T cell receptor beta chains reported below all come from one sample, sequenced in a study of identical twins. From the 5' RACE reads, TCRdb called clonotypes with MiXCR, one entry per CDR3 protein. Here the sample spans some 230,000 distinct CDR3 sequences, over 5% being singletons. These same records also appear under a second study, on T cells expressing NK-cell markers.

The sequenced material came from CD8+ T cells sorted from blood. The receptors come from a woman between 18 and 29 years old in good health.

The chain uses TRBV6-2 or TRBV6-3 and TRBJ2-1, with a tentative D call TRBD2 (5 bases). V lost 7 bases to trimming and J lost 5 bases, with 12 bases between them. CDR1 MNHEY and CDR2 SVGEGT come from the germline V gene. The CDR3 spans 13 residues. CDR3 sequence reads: CASNLLGDNEQFF. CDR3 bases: TGTGCCAGCAATCTACTAGGTGACAATGAGCAGTTCTTC.

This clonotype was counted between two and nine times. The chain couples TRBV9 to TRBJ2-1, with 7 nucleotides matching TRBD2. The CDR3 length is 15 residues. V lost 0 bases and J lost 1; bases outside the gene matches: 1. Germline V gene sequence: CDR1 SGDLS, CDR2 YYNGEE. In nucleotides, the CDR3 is TGTGCCAGCAGCGTAGACGGGAGGTCCTACAATGAGCAGTTCTTC. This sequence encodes CASSVDGRSYNEQFF.

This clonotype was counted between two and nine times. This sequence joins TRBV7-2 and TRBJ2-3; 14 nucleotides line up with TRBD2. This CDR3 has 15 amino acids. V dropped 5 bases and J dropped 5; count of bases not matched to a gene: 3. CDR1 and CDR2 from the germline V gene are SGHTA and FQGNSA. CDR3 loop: CASSPGTSGGDTQYF. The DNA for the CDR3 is TGTGCCAGCAGCCCGGGGACTAGCGGGGGAGATACGCAGTATTTT. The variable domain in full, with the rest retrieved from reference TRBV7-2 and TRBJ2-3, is GAGVSQSPSNKVTEKGKDVELRCDPISGHTALYWYRQSLGQGLEFLIYFQGNSAPDKSGLPSDRFSAERTGGSVSTLTIQRTQQEDSAVYLCASSPGTSGGDTQYFGPGTRLTVL.

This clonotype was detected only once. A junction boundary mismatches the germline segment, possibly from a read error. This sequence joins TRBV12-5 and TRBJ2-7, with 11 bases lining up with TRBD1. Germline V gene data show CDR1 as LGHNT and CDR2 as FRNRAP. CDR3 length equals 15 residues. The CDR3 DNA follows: TGTGCTAGTAGTTTGGGGACAGGGGGTCTCTACGAGCAGTACTTC. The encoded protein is CASSLGTGGLYEQYF.

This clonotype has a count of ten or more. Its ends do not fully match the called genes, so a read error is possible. CDR3 nucleotide sequence: TGTGCCAGCAGCTCCACAGGGTCCTACGAGCAGTACTTC. As protein: CASSSTGSYEQYF. This sequence joins TRBV5-1 and TRBJ2-7, with D perhaps matching TRBD1 (6 bases). The CDR3 sequence is 13 residues long. CDR1 SGHRS and CDR2 YFSETQ come from the germline V gene.

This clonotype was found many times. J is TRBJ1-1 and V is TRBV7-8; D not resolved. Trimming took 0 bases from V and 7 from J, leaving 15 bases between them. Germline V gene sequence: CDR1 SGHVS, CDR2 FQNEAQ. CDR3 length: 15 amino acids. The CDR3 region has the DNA TGTGCCAGCAGCTTAGCGGCCTCCGGGTCGCATGAAGCTTTCTTT. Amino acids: CASSLAASGSHEAFF.

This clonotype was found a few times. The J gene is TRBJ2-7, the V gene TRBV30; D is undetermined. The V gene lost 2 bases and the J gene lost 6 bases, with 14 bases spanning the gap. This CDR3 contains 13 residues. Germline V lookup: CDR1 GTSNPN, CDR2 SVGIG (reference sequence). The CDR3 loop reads CAWSYWTPSEQYF. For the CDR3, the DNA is TGTGCCTGGAGTTATTGGACCCCCAGCGAGCAGTACTTC. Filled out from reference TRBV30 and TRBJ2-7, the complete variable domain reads SQTIHQWPATLVQPVGSPLSLECTVEGTSNPNLYWYRQAAGRGLQLLFYSVGIGQISSEVPQNLSASRPQDRQFILSSKKLLLSDSGFYLCAWSYWTPSEQYFGPGTRLTVT.

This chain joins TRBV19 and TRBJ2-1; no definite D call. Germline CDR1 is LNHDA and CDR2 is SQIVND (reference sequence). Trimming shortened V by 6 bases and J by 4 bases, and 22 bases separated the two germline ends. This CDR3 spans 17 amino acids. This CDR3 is CASSPYSQSLEYNEQFF. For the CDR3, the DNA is TGTGCCAGTAGCCCTTATTCACAATCCTTGGAATACAATGAGCAGTTCTTC.

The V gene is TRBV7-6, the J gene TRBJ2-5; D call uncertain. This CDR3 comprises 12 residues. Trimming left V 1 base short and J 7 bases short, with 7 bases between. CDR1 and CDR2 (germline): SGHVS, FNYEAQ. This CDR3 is CASSLGVRTQYF. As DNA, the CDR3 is TGTGCCAGCAGCTTAGGGGTTCGGACCCAGTACTTC.

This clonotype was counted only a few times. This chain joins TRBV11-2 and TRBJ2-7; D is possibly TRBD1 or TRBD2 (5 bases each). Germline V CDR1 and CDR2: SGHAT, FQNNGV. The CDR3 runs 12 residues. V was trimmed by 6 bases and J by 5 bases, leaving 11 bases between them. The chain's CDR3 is CASSKGTNEQYF. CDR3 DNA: TGTGCCAGCAGTAAAGGGACCAACGAGCAGTACTTC.

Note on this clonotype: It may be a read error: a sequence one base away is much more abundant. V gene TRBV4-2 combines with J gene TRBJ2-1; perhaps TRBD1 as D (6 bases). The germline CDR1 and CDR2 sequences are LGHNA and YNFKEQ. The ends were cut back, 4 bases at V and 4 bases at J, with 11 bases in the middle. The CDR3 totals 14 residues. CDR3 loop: CASSPGQNYNEQFF. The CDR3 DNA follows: TGTGCCAGCAGCCCCGGACAGAATTACAATGAGCAGTTCTTC.

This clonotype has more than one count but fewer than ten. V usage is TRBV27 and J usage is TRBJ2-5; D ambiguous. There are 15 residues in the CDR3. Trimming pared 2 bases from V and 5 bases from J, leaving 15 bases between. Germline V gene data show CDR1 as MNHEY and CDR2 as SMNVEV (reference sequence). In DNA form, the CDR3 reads TGTGCCAGCAGTTTAATGGGCACGTCGGTGGAGACCCAGTACTTC. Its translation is CASSLMGTSVETQYF.

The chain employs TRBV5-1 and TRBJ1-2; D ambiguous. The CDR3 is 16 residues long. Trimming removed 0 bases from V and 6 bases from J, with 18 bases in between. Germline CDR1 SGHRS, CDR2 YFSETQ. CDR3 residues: CASSLVAASTANGYTF. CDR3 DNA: TGCGCCAGCAGCTTGGTCGCGGCGAGTACAGCCAATGGCTACACCTTC.

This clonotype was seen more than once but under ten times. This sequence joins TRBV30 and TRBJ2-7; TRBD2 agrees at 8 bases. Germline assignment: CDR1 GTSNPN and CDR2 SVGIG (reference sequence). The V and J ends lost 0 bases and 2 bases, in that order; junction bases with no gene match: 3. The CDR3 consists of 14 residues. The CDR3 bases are TGTGCCTGGAGTGTTTCGGGAGGGCCCTACGAGCAGTACTTC. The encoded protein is CAWSVSGGPYEQYF.

CDR3: CASTMGYSPLHF. The CDR3 region has the DNA TGTGCCAGCACTATGGGGTATTCACCCCTCCACTTT. The chain couples TRBV12-3 or TRBV12-4 to TRBJ1-6; D gene ambiguous. Trimming removed 7 bases from V and 8 bases from J, with 9 bases in between. The CDR3 runs to 12 residues.

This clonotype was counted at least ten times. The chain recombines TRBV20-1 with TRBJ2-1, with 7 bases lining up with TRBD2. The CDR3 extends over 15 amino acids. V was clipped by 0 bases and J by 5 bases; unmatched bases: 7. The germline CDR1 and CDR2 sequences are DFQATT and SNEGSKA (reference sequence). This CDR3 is CSAREFASGHNEQFF. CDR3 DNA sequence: TGCAGTGCTAGAGAATTCGCTAGCGGACACAATGAGCAGTTCTTC.

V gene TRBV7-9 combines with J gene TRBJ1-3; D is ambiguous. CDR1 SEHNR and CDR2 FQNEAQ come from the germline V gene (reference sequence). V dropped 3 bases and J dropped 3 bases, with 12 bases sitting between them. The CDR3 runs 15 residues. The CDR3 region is CASSFETVIGNTIYF. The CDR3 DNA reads TGTGCCAGCAGCTTTGAAACAGTTATTGGAAACACCATATATTTT. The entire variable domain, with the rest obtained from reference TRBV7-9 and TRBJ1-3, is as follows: DTGVSQNPRHKITKRGQNVTFRCDPISEHNRLYWYRQTLGQGPEFLTYFQNEAQLEKSRLLSDRFSAERPKGSFSTLEIQRTEQGDSAMYLCASSFETVIGNTIYFGEGSWLTVV.

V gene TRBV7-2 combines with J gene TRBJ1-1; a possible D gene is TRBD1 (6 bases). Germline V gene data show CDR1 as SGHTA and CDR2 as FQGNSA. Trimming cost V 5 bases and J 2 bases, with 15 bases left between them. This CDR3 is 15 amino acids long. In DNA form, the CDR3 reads TGTGCCAGCAGCCCCTCGGGGGGACATAACACTGAAGCTTTCTTT. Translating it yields CASSPSGGHNTEAFF.

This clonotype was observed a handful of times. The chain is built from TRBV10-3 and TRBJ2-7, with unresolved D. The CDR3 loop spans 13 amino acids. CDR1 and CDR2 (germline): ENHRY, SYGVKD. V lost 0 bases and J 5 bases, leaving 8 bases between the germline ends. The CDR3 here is CAISESIGHEQYF. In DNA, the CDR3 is TGTGCCATCAGTGAGTCGATAGGCCACGAGCAGTACTTC.

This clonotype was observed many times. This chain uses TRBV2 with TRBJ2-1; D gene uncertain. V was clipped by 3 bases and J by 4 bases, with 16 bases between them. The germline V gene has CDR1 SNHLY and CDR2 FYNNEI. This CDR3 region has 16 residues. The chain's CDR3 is CASSEASDSLYNEQFF. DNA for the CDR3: TGTGCCAGCAGTGAGGCCTCAGACTCCCTATACAATGAGCAGTTCTTC.

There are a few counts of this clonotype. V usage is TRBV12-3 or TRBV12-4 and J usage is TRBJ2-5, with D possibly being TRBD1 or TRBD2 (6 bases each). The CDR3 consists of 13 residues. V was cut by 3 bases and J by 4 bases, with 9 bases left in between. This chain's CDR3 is CASSFRGAETQYF. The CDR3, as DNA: TGTGCCAGCAGTTTTAGGGGGGCAGAGACCCAGTACTTC.

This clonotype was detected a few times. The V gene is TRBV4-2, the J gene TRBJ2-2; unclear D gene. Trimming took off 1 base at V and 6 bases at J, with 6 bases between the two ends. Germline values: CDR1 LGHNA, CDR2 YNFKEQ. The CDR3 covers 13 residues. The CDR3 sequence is CASSQGSPGELFF. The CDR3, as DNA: TGTGCCAGCAGCCAAGGCTCCCCCGGGGAGCTGTTTTTT.

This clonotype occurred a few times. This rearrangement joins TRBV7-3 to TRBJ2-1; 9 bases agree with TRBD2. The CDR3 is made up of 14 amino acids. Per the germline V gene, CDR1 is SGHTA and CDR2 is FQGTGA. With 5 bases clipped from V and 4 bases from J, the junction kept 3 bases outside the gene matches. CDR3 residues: CASSDAGGYNEQFF. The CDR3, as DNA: TGTGCCAGCAGCGACGCGGGGGGGTACAATGAGCAGTTCTTC.

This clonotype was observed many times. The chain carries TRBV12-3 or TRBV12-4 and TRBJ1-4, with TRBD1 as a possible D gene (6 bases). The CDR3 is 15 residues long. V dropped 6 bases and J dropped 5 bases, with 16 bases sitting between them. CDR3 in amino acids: CASSAAGGPNEKLFF. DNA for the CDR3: TGTGCCAGCAGCGCTGCCGGGGGCCCAAATGAAAAACTGTTTTTT.

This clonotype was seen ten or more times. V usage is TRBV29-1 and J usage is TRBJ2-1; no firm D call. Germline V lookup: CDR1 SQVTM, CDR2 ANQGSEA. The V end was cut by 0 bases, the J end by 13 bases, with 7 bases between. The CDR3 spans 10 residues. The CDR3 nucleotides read TGCAGCGTTGAAGATACGGCTCAGTTCTTC. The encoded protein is CSVEDTAQFF.

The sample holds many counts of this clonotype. CDR3 DNA: TGCAGTGCTAGAGTTAGGGGGGCGTTTGAGCAGTTCTTC. Translation: CSARVRGAFEQFF. The genes are TRBV20-1 and TRBJ2-1; the D gene could be TRBD1 or TRBD2 (6 bases each). The germline CDR1 and CDR2 sequences are DFQATT and SNEGSKA (reference sequence). This CDR3 spans 13 amino acids. The ends were cut back, 1 base at V and 9 bases at J, with 13 bases in the middle.